These 11 T cell receptor beta chains share one sample of origin, sequenced in a study of blood T cells in healthy people across ages (dated by TCRdb to about 2015). Receptor amplification or capture employed 5' RACE. TCRdb lists the instrument as Illumina HiSeq 2500. A second PCR of roughly 7 to 12 cycles was run with a J-beta primer mix and a sample-barcoded 5' primer. Through fastp at Q25 and MiXCR, TCRdb rebuilt clones from the public reads, retaining in-frame beta chains. Under each unique CDR3 protein, matching rows form one entry showing the most common genes and DNA. The sample table records nearly 800,000 distinct CDR3 sequences; around 25% of these occur just once. The top ten constitute 3% to 4.5% of the sample. This sample also belongs to another study, concerning T cells of mothers and their children.

The sample was blood. The receptors shown here come from a boy aged 5 to 17 in good health.

This clonotype is a singleton in its sample. This chain joins TRBV25-1 and TRBJ2-1; 8 bases are a match to TRBD1. Germline V lookup: CDR1 MGHDK, CDR2 SYGVNS. With 5 bases clipped from V and 2 bases from J, the junction kept 5 bases outside the gene matches. The CDR3 has 15 residues. CDR3 nucleotides: TGTGCCAGCAGTCCTCCACAGGGGGCCTACAATGAGCAGTTCTTC. It yields the protein CASSPPQGAYNEQFF.

This clonotype has a handful of counts. This chain links TRBV28 with TRBJ1-1; no definite D call. There are 11 residues in the CDR3. V shed 3 bases and J shed 7 bases, with 6 bases lying between them. Germline CDR1 MDHEN, CDR2 SYDVKM. The chain's CDR3 is CASSFGHEAFF. The CDR3 nucleotides read TGTGCCAGCAGTTTTGGGCATGAAGCTTTCTTT.

The rearrangement joins TRBV29-1 to TRBJ2-5; possible D gene TRBD1, 6 bases. The CDR3 runs 12 residues. From germline, CDR1 is SQVTM and CDR2 ANQGSEA. The V end lost 7 bases, the J end lost 2 bases, and 11 bases lay between the germline ends. CDR3 nucleotide sequence: TGCAGCGCATGGACAGCGCAAGAGACCCAGTACTTC. It encodes CSAWTAQETQYF.

This CDR3 reads CASSLGAGPSGANVLTF. The CDR3 nucleotides read TGTGCCAGCAGCTTAGGGGCCGGACCCTCTGGGGCCAACGTCCTGACTTTC. The chain is built from TRBV11-2 and TRBJ2-6; D is undetermined. Per germline, CDR1 SGHAT and CDR2 FQNNGV. Trimming cost V 1 base and J 0 bases, with 10 bases left between them. CDR3 size: 17 residues.

This clonotype was detected only once. This sequence joins TRBV19 and TRBJ2-5; D is unresolved. V was clipped by 0 bases and J by 4 bases, with 6 bases between them. This CDR3 contains 13 residues. CDR1 is LNHDA and CDR2 is SQIVND in the germline V gene (reference sequence). Written as DNA, the CDR3 is TGTGCCAGTAGTATAGAGGCAGGAGAGACCCAGTACTTC. Translation: CASSIEAGETQYF.

The chain has TRBV6-1 and TRBJ2-1, with TRBD2 matching over 8 bases. Germline V gene sequence: CDR1 MNHNS, CDR2 SASEGT. The CDR3 is made up of 16 amino acids. V shed 6 bases and J 5 bases; nucleotides not matched to a gene: 12. The DNA of the CDR3 is TGTGCCAGCAGGAAAATCGGGGGGGTGAAAAACAATGAGCAGTTCTTC. Its protein is CASRKIGGVKNNEQFF.

The J gene is TRBJ1-6, the V gene TRBV11-3, with no clear D. Trimming pared 5 bases from V and 5 bases from J, leaving 10 bases between. Germline values: CDR1 SGHNT, CDR2 YENEEA. This CDR3 has 14 amino acids. Here the CDR3 reads CASSRTSNNSPLHF. The CDR3 bases are TGTGCCAGCAGCCGGACCTCTAATAATTCACCCCTCCACTTT.

This clonotype has a count of ten or more. The chain combines TRBV29-1 with TRBJ1-1; D gene unclear. The V end lost 5 bases, the J end lost 1 base, and 11 bases lay between the germline ends. Per germline, CDR1 SQVTM and CDR2 ANQGSEA. The CDR3 loop spans 13 amino acids. CDR3 sequence: CSVYGEANTEAFF. The DNA for the CDR3 is TGCAGCGTTTACGGGGAGGCGAACACTGAAGCTTTCTTT.

This chain joins TRBV15 and TRBJ1-1, with no clear D. The CDR3 has 13 amino acids. Trimming removed 0 bases at V and 11 bases at J, with 13 bases between. Germline CDR1 LNHNV, CDR2 YYDKDF (reference sequence). This CDR3 reads CATSREPGLAAFF. As DNA, the CDR3 is TGTGCCACCAGCAGAGAACCTGGTCTCGCGGCTTTCTTT. The variable domain in full, completed from reference TRBV15 and TRBJ1-1, reads DAMVIQNPRYQVTQFGKPVTLSCSQTLNHNVMYWYQQKSSQAPKLLFHYYDKDFNNEADTPDNFQSRRPNTSFCFLDIRSPGLGDTAMYLCATSREPGLAAFFGQGTRLTVV.

The sample holds a few counts of this clonotype. This chain links TRBV7-3 with TRBJ2-1, with unresolved D. The CDR3 contains 16 residues. The germline CDR1 and CDR2 sequences are SGHTA and FQGTGA. The V gene lost 5 bases and the J gene lost 7 bases, with 21 bases spanning the gap. The CDR3 reads CASSPGWKAHLNEQFF. The DNA of the CDR3 is TGTGCCAGCAGCCCGGGTTGGAAGGCTCATCTAAATGAGCAGTTCTTC.

V gene TRBV14 combines with J gene TRBJ2-7; TRBD1 agrees at 12 bases. J lost 4 bases, V lost 5 bases, and 9 bases had no gene match. This CDR3 region has 16 residues. Germline V gives CDR1 SGHDN, CDR2 FVKESK. The CDR3 sequence: CASSAHMGQGAYEQYF. The CDR3 bases are TGTGCCAGCAGCGCACATATGGGACAGGGGGCATACGAGCAGTACTTC.